Shown below are 6 T cell receptor beta chains from a single sample sequenced in a study of identifying expanded T cells in peripheral blood. Measured with immunoSEQ multiplex PCR; TCRdb has only the in-frame clones, and not every one. Of about 54,000 clones listed, roughly nine tenths are singletons. The specimen sequenced was blood. The receptor set was obtained from a person aged 18 to 70 in good health.

V is TRBV18 and J is TRBJ2-3; 9 positions agree with TRBD1. The J segment lost 0 bases and the V segment lost 3 bases, leaving 13 bases of the junction unmatched. Germline CDR1 KGHSH, CDR2 LQKENI. CDR3 length equals 19 residues. The CDR3 loop reads CASSPRLPQGALSTDTQYF. The CDR3 DNA sequence: TGTGCCAGCTCACCGCGACTTCCACAGGGGGCTTTGAGCACAGATACGCAGTATTTT.

The V and J genes are TRBV6-5 and TRBJ2-7; TRBD1 matches at 9 bases. This CDR3 is built from 13 residues. V dropped 8 bases and J dropped 2; count of bases not matched to a gene: 4. Germline V lookup: CDR1 MNHEY, CDR2 SVGAGI. The CDR3: CASLGQGPYEQYF. CDR3 nucleotides: TGTGCCAGCCTGGGACAGGGACCCTACGAGCAGTACTTC.

The V and J genes are TRBV9 and TRBJ1-2; the D is unclear. CDR1 and CDR2 from the germline V gene are SGDLS and YYNGEE. The CDR3 covers 15 residues. Trimming shortened V by 1 base and J by 0 bases, and 10 bases separated the two germline ends. The CDR3 loop is CASSVSGEANYGYTF. The CDR3 DNA reads TGTGCCAGCAGCGTATCTGGGGAAGCTAACTATGGCTACACCTTC.

The chain joins TRBV7-2 to TRBJ2-2; 10 bases map to TRBD1. V lost 3 bases to trimming and J lost 7 bases; unmatched junction nucleotides: 5. The CDR3 has 15 residues. Germline V gene data show CDR1 as SGHTA and CDR2 as FQGNSA. The CDR3 DNA follows: TGTGCCAGCAGCTTCAAGACAGGGGGCCTCGGGGAGCTGTTTTTT. This translates into CASSFKTGGLGELFF.

The chain couples TRBV7-2 to TRBJ2-3, with D possibly TRBD2 on 5 matching bases. Trimming shortened V by 5 bases and J by 2 bases, and 14 bases separated the two germline ends. The germline CDR1 and CDR2 sequences are SGHTA and FQGNSA. The CDR3 loop spans 15 amino acids. For the CDR3, the DNA is TGTGCCAGCAGCACTCTAGCCCTTAACACAGATACGCAGTATTTT. Amino acids: CASSTLALNTDTQYF.

The chain joins TRBV2 to TRBJ2-3; D is perhaps TRBD1 or TRBD2 (5 bases each). V lost 6 bases to trimming and J lost 5 bases, with 6 bases between them. The CDR3 has 11 residues. Germline assignment: CDR1 SNHLY and CDR2 FYNNEI. The CDR3 coding sequence is TGTGCCAGCAGGAGGGGAGATACGCAGTATTTT. Translating gives CASRRGDTQYF. Drawing the rest from reference TRBV2 and TRBJ2-3, the complete variable domain is EPEVTQTPSHQVTQMGQEVILRCVPISNHLYFYWYRQILGQKVEFLVSFYNNEISEKSEIFDDQFSVERPDGSNFTLKIRSTKLEDSAMYFCASRRGDTQYFGPGTRLTVL.